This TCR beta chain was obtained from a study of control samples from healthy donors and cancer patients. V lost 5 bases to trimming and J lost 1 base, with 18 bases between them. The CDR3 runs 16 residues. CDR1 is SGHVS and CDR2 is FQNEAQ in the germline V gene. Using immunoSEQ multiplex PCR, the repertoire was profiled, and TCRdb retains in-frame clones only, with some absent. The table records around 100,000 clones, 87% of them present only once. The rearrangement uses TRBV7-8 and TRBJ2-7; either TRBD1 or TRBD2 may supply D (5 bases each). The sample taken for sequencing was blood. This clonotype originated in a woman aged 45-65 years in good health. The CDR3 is CASSPQAGTASYEQYF. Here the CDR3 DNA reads TGTGCCAGCAGCCCACAGGCCGGGACGGCATCCTACGAGCAGTACTTC. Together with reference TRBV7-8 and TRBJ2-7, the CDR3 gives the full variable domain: GAGVSQSPRYKVAKRGQDVALRCDPISGHVSLFWYQQALGQGPEFLTYFQNEAQLDKSGLPSDRFFAERPEGSVSTLKIQRTQQEDSAVYLCASSPQAGTASYEQYFGPGTRLTVT.